This TCR beta chain was captured by sequencing in a study of shared clonotypes between healthy human individuals. This clone was seen a single time. Its antigen is not known. TCRdb's table, derived via immunoSEQ multiplex PCR, lists solely in-frame clones and lacks some. The table has 660,000 or so clones, 95% to 96% seen once; the top ten hold 0.11%. The study, taken as a whole, reports: Estimated richness values were generally larger in naive subsets than in memory subsets. Clonotype sharing among donors was thought likely to change with sequencing depth.

V was trimmed by 3 bases and J by 3 bases, leaving 11 bases between them. Germline-derived CDR1 and CDR2 are SGHNT and YYREEE (reference sequence). The CDR3 loop spans 14 amino acids. The naive CD8 population came from CD45RO-negative cells selected for CCR7, without terminally differentiated effector memory CD45RA+ cells. The TCR originated in a woman aged 25 to 39 in good health. Sequencing input: naive CD8+ T cells sorted from blood. The chain employs TRBV5-4 and TRBJ2-3; D tentatively fits TRBD1 or TRBD2 (5 bases each). CDR3 in amino acids: CASSSGTGTDTQYF. CDR3 DNA sequence: TGTGCCAGCAGCTCAGGGACGGGGACAGATACGCAGTATTTT.